This T cell receptor beta chain is drawn from a study of blood T cells in healthy people across ages. At least 7 million PBMCs were isolated per sample. Sample-barcoded 5' priming and a J-beta primer mix drove a second PCR of about 6 to 12 cycles. TCRdb analysed the 5' RACE reads with MiXCR anew, one entry per CDR3 protein. The repertoire consists of fewer than 750,000 distinct CDR3 sequences, with more than 45% occurring once and the leading ten covering approximately 13%. The CDR3 has 17 residues. Unmatched junction bases numbered 13, after V lost 5 bases and J lost 3 bases. Germline V CDR1 and CDR2: MNHEY, SMNVEV (reference sequence).

The chain joins TRBV27 to TRBJ1-1; 9 bases line up with TRBD1. This receptor was obtained from a woman of 80 years or more in good health. Sample: blood. CDR3 region: CASSPPTGGPVYTEAFF. DNA of the CDR3: TGTGCCAGCAGTCCTCCGACAGGGGGTCCAGTTTACACTGAAGCTTTCTTT.